One and the same sample provided the 17 T cell receptor beta chains below, sequenced in a study of blood T cell repertoires in COVID-19. Using immunoSEQ multiplex PCR, the repertoire was profiled, and TCRdb retains in-frame clones only, with some absent. The table lists 350,000 or so clones, 80% to 90% of them singletons. Sequencing was done on a sample of PBMCs or T cells enriched from blood (not recorded which). The receptors stem from a woman in her forties with acute COVID-19.

This clone appeared once. This chain links TRBV15 with TRBJ1-2, with 9 nucleotides matching TRBD1. The CDR3 contains 15 residues. The germline V gene encodes CDR1 LNHNV and CDR2 YYDKDF (reference sequence). J was trimmed by 0 bases and V by 5 bases; bases with no gene match: 4. The CDR3 loop reads CATSGYRGPNYGYTF. The CDR3, as DNA: TGTGCCACCAGCGGATACAGGGGGCCTAACTATGGCTACACCTTC.

Here the CDR3 DNA reads TGTGCCAGCAGCCAAGCGGGCAGGGTGTCCACCGGGGAGCTGTTTTTT. Translating it yields CASSQAGRVSTGELFF. The chain employs TRBV4-2 and TRBJ2-2; D possibly corresponds to TRBD1 (5 bases). The V gene's germline CDR1 is LGHNA and CDR2 YNFKEQ. V was shortened by 1 base and J by 4 bases, with 13 bases between the two germline ends. This CDR3 has 16 amino acids.

The gene calls are TRBV12-3 or TRBV12-4 and TRBJ2-7; D is possibly TRBD2 (5 bases). Deletions cut 8 bases from V and 3 bases from J, with 11 bases between. The CDR3 contains 12 residues. The CDR3: CASLGLSYEQYF. Here the CDR3 DNA reads TGTGCCAGCCTCGGACTGAGCTACGAGCAGTACTTC.

Worth noting for this clone: The same CDR3 is also encoded by other DNA sequences in this sample. The rearrangement joins TRBV7-2 to TRBJ2-7; TRBD1 is a possible D gene (6 bases). This CDR3 comprises 14 residues. The germline V gene encodes CDR1 SGHTA and CDR2 FQGNSA. The ends were cut back, 0 bases at V and 2 bases at J, with 8 bases in the middle. CDR3 in amino acids: CASSLAGGPYEQYF. The CDR3 nucleotides read TGTGCCAGCAGCTTAGCAGGGGGACCCTACGAGCAGTACTTC.

V gene TRBV4-1 combines with J gene TRBJ2-3, with TRBD2 identical over 15 bases. Germline trimming cut 0 bases from V and 2 bases from J; bases unmatched to any gene: 12. The CDR3 is 21 amino acids. Germline loops: CDR1 MGHRA, CDR2 YSYEKL. CDR3 protein: CASSQDGVGLAGGPLTDTQYF. CDR3 DNA: TGCGCCAGCAGCCAAGATGGGGTAGGACTAGCGGGAGGGCCCCTCACAGATACGCAGTATTTT.

This clone showed up just once. This chain links TRBV24-1 with TRBJ2-7; 9 nucleotides line up with TRBD1. This CDR3 has 21 amino acids. V shed 3 bases and J 3 bases; nucleotides not matched to a gene: 23. Looked up from germline, CDR1 is KGHDR and CDR2 is SFDVKD. CDR3 coding DNA: TGTGCCACCAGTGATCAGCAGGGCGGGACAGGGTTTATCGGGTTTAACTACGAGCAGTACTTC. Protein: CATSDQQGGTGFIGFNYEQYF.

The V call is TRBV3-1 (or the pseudogene TRBV3-2), the J call TRBJ2-5; 7 bases match TRBD1. Germline V lookup: CDR1 LGHDT, CDR2 YNNKEL (reference sequence). V shed 4 bases and J 3 bases; nucleotides not matched to a gene: 5. The CDR3 loop spans 14 amino acids. CDR3 in amino acids: CASSPRDRKETQYF. The CDR3 bases are TGTGCCAGCAGCCCTCGGGACAGAAAAGAGACCCAGTACTTC.

J is TRBJ2-2 and V is TRBV3-1 (or the pseudogene TRBV3-2); unclear D gene. The germline V gene has CDR1 LGHDT and CDR2 YNNKEL (reference sequence). Deletions cut 1 base from V and 8 bases from J, with 11 bases between. The CDR3 totals 14 residues. CDR3 in amino acids: CASSQVLTTGELFF. CDR3 DNA: TGTGCCAGCAGCCAAGTTTTGACGACAGGGGAGCTGTTTTTT.

This sequence joins TRBV5-1 and TRBJ2-1, with TRBD1 matching over 8 bases. Germline trimming cut 4 bases from V and 4 bases from J; bases unmatched to any gene: 7. The CDR3 contains 15 residues. Germline V CDR1 and CDR2: SGHRS, YFSETQ. The CDR3 here is CASSVGQGKYNEQFF. The CDR3 DNA sequence: TGCGCCAGCAGCGTAGGACAGGGAAAATACAATGAGCAGTTCTTC. The full variable domain, its missing parts supplied by reference TRBV5-1 and TRBJ2-1, is KAGVTQTPRYLIKTRGQQVTLSCSPISGHRSVSWYQQTPGQGLQFLFEYFSETQRNKGNFPGRFSGRQFSNSRSEMNVSTLELGDSALYLCASSVGQGKYNEQFFGPGTRLTVL.

V and J are TRBV25-1 and TRBJ2-1, with no clear D. Germline V lookup: CDR1 MGHDK, CDR2 SYGVNS. The CDR3 is 10 residues long. The V and J ends lost 5 bases and 7 bases respectively, with 3 bases between them. CDR3 DNA sequence: TGTGCCAGCAGTTCTAATGAGCAGTTCTTC. This gives the protein CASSSNEQFF.

The rearrangement uses TRBV6-5 and TRBJ1-3, with D unclear. The CDR3 contains 15 residues. The germline CDR1 and CDR2 sequences are MNHEY and SVGAGI. With 4 bases removed from V and 1 base from J, the gap between germline ends came to 11 bases. In DNA, the CDR3 is TGTGCCAGCAGTTTCGACTTCACGTCTGGAAACACCATATATTTT. It yields the protein CASSFDFTSGNTIYF.

The rearrangement links TRBV7-3 to TRBJ2-2; TRBD1 matches 8 bases. The CDR3 runs to 15 residues. Unmatched junction bases numbered 5, after V lost 6 bases and J lost 2 bases. Germline V gene sequence: CDR1 SGHTA, CDR2 FQGTGA. This chain's CDR3 is CASSPDRGNTGELFF. CDR3 nucleotides: TGTGCCAGCAGTCCAGACAGGGGCAACACCGGGGAGCTGTTTTTT.

The genes are TRBV7-2 and TRBJ1-5; D uncertain. CDR3 length: 13 amino acids. CDR1 and CDR2 (germline): SGHTA, FQGNSA. Trimming took off 0 bases at V and 5 bases at J, with 5 bases between the two ends. The CDR3 sequence: CASSLARDQPQHF. The CDR3 nucleotides read TGTGCCAGCAGCTTAGCGCGGGATCAGCCCCAGCATTTT.

The table lists this clone with a few counts. This sequence joins TRBV27 and TRBJ1-1; a possible D gene is TRBD1 (5 bases). Germline V CDR1 and CDR2: MNHEY, SMNVEV (reference sequence). Trimming stripped 5 bases from V and 1 base from J, with 14 bases between. This CDR3 region has 15 residues. The CDR3 loop is CASSAPGLGNTEAFF. The CDR3 DNA reads TGTGCCAGCAGTGCCCCAGGGCTAGGGAACACTGAAGCTTTCTTT.

V usage is TRBV12-3 or TRBV12-4 and J usage is TRBJ2-5, with 8 positions matching TRBD2. The CDR3 consists of 13 residues. V shed 6 bases, J shed 5 bases, and the junction held 5 bases outside the gene matches. The CDR3 bases are TGTGCCAGCAGCCCCGGGGGGGCCGAGACCCAGTACTTC. As protein: CASSPGGAETQYF.

J is TRBJ1-1 and V is TRBV7-2; 7 positions agree with TRBD1. Unmatched junction bases numbered 17, after V lost 0 bases and J lost 1 base. CDR3 length equals 20 residues. CDR1 is SGHTA and CDR2 is FQGNSA in the germline V gene. The CDR3 loop reads CASSLALLQGDVSTNTEAFF. CDR3 in DNA: TGTGCCAGCAGCTTAGCCCTCTTGCAGGGGGACGTATCCACGAACACTGAAGCTTTCTTT.

This clone was observed a single time. The chain couples TRBV7-2 to TRBJ2-7, with a weak D call TRBD2 (7 bases). V lost 5 bases, J lost 3 bases, and 14 bases lay in between. The CDR3 runs to 14 residues. Germline V gene sequence: CDR1 SGHTA, CDR2 FQGNSA. The DNA of the CDR3 is TGTGCCAGCAGCCGGGGGGCGGGTTACTACGAGCAGTACTTC. Translated, it gives CASSRGAGYYEQYF.